Below, 25 T cell receptor beta chains from the same sample are listed, as sequenced in a study of shared clonotypes between healthy human individuals (TCRdb year 2020). Receptor amplification or capture employed the immunoSEQ multiplex PCR assay. Drawn from immuneACCESS, this table holds only the in-frame rearrangements with V and J called that TCRdb kept. Clones are partly lost; checked studies trace under half to an unresolved V gene and leave the rest unexplained. This sample comprises a few hundred thousand clones, approximately 97% of them detected only once. 0.057% of the sample is in the top ten clones. Sequencing used naive CD4+ T cells sorted from blood. Read against the paper, the sample's cell subset or site label means: CD45RA+ positively selected. Receptors originate from a woman aged 25 to 45 in good health.

V and J are TRBV28 and TRBJ2-3; the match to TRBD2 covers 11 bases. Per germline, CDR1 MDHEN and CDR2 SYDVKM. The CDR3 consists of 16 residues. Trimming removed 7 bases from V and 4 bases from J; junction bases left unmatched: 10. This CDR3 is CASTDWGLADPDTQYF. For the CDR3, the DNA is TGTGCCAGCACTGATTGGGGACTAGCGGATCCAGATACGCAGTATTTT.

This clone was counted a single time. The chain uses TRBV28 and TRBJ2-1, with 9 bases matching TRBD2. Trimming took 5 bases from V and 0 from J; bases not matched to a gene: 14. The V gene's germline CDR1 is MDHEN and CDR2 SYDVKM. CDR3 size: 19 residues. CDR3 in amino acids: CASSHRLAEARSSYNEQFF. The CDR3 nucleotides read TGTGCCAGCAGTCACCGACTAGCGGAAGCCAGGAGCTCCTACAATGAGCAGTTCTTC.

The CDR3 here is CASSIGQTYEQYF. CDR3 nucleotide sequence: TGTGCCAGCAGTATCGGACAGACCTACGAGCAGTACTTC. The V and J genes are TRBV28 and TRBJ2-7, with TRBD1 as a possible D gene (6 bases). The germline gives CDR1 MDHEN, CDR2 SYDVKM. V was pared by 5 bases and J by 2 bases, with 10 bases between. There are 13 residues in the CDR3.

Remarks on this clone: Mismatch with germline at one junction end may stem from a read error. The rearrangement links TRBV10-3 to TRBJ2-7, with 8 positions matching TRBD1. This CDR3 spans 12 amino acids. Germline-derived CDR1 and CDR2 are ENHRY and SYGVKD. Here the CDR3 DNA reads TGTGCCGTCAGCAGGGGGCAAGACGAGCAGTACTTC. This gives the protein CAVSRGQDEQYF.

Only one count was recorded for this clone. The DNA for the CDR3 is TGTGCCAGCAGCCCCAATTTCTCTGGAAACACCATATATTTT. Amino acid sequence: CASSPNFSGNTIYF. This chain uses TRBV6-5 with TRBJ1-3, with D hard to call. The CDR3 is 14 residues long. V was trimmed by 6 bases and J by 0 bases, leaving 9 bases between them. From germline, CDR1 is MNHEY and CDR2 SVGAGI.

V is TRBV6-6 and J is TRBJ2-3; no clear D. V lost 5 bases, J lost 2 bases, and 5 bases lay in between. The CDR3 sequence is 12 residues long. CDR1 is MNHNY, CDR2 SVGAGI, per germline (reference sequence). In DNA form, the CDR3 reads TGTGCCAGCAGTGCGCTCACAGATACGCAGTATTTT. As protein: CASSALTDTQYF.

With respect to this clone: Other DNA sequences in this specimen translate into the identical CDR3. The chain joins TRBV28 to TRBJ2-7; no clear D gene. The CDR3 sequence is 11 residues long. Trimming took off 2 bases at V and 2 bases at J, with 1 base between the two ends. CDR1 is MDHEN and CDR2 is SYDVKM in the germline V gene. CDR3 DNA sequence: TGTGCCAGCAGTTTAACCTACGAGCAGTACTTC. The encoded protein is CASSLTYEQYF.

The chain joins TRBV30 to TRBJ1-5, with 12 bases fitting TRBD1. In germline, CDR1 is GTSNPN, CDR2 SVGIG (reference sequence). After removal of 4 bases from V and 7 bases from J, the junction contained 8 bases not matched to a gene. The CDR3 runs 15 residues. The CDR3 here is CAWKPGTGGVQPQHF. CDR3 in DNA: TGTGCCTGGAAACCCGGGACAGGGGGCGTACAGCCCCAGCATTTT.

This clone was detected once. The V and J genes are TRBV5-1 and TRBJ2-2, with 7 nucleotides matching TRBD2. Germline V CDR1 and CDR2: SGHRS, YFSETQ. Losses at the gene ends were 1 base for V and 0 bases for J; bases not matched to a gene: 6. The CDR3 sequence is 17 residues long. The CDR3 DNA is TGCGCCAGCAGCTTGAGGCCTAGCGGAACGAACACCGGGGAGCTGTTTTTT. Translating it yields CASSLRPSGTNTGELFF.

This clone was detected only once. The rearrangement uses TRBV28 and TRBJ2-7, with 7 bases identical to TRBD2. CDR1 and CDR2 from the germline V gene are MDHEN and SYDVKM. There are 15 residues in the CDR3. V trimming: 2 bases; J trimming: 9 bases; junction bases outside the gene matches: 13. The CDR3 sequence: CASSLRPGSPGGQYF. In DNA, the CDR3 is TGTGCCAGCAGTTTACGGCCAGGAAGTCCGGGAGGGCAGTACTTC.

Only one count was recorded for this clone. V is TRBV11-2 and J is TRBJ2-5, with 8 bases aligning to TRBD2. The V segment lost 5 bases and the J segment 4 bases; nucleotides outside the gene matches: 6. The V gene's germline CDR1 is SGHAT and CDR2 FQNNGV. This CDR3 region has 14 residues. The DNA for the CDR3 is TGTGCCAGCAGCCCGGGGGGGATCCCAGAGACCCAGTACTTC. Translating gives CASSPGGIPETQYF.

CDR3 nucleotide sequence: TGTGCCAGCAGTGGAACGGGCTACGAGCAGTACTTC. Protein product: CASSGTGYEQYF. The genes are TRBV25-1 and TRBJ2-7; no definite D call. Deletions cut 4 bases from V and 3 bases from J, with 7 bases between. Germline V gene lookup returns CDR1 MGHDK and CDR2 SYGVNS. CDR3 length equals 12 residues.

V is TRBV25-1 and J is TRBJ2-6; D gene unclear. V shed 0 bases and J shed 2 bases, with 5 bases lying between them. In germline, CDR1 is MGHDK, CDR2 SYGVNS. This CDR3 spans 15 amino acids. CDR3 DNA sequence: TGTGCCAGCAGTGAATATGAAACTGGGGCCAACGTCCTGACTTTC. Translated: CASSEYETGANVLTF. Using reference TRBV25-1 and TRBJ2-6 for the parts outside the CDR3, the full variable domain is EADIYQTPRYLVIGTGKKITLECSQTMGHDKMYWYQQDPGMELHLIHYSYGVNSTEKGDLSSESTVSRIRTEHFPLTLESARPSHTSQYLCASSEYETGANVLTFGAGSRLTVL.

The chain carries TRBV5-1 and TRBJ2-7, with 8 bases matching TRBD1. Germline V gene lookup returns CDR1 SGHRS and CDR2 YFSETQ. V lost 0 bases and J lost 9; bases outside the gene matches: 8. There are 14 residues in the CDR3. CDR3 amino acids: CASSLDRRGRGQYF. In DNA form, the CDR3 reads TGCGCCAGCAGCTTGGATCGCAGGGGGCGAGGGCAGTACTTC.

This clone was picked up one time. This chain links TRBV4-1 with TRBJ2-2, with 11 nucleotides matching TRBD1. CDR1 and CDR2 (germline): MGHRA, YSYEKL. The CDR3 spans 19 residues. V lost 1 base, J lost 4 bases, and 11 bases stayed unmatched. The CDR3 coding sequence is TGCGCCAGCAGCCAAGTAACCGGGACAGGGGGTCCGAGCACCGGGGAGCTGTTTTTT. Translation gives CASSQVTGTGGPSTGELFF.

This clone was recorded once. The chain employs TRBV2 and TRBJ1-5; TRBD1 might be the D (6 bases). The CDR3 contains 15 residues. The V gene's germline CDR1 is SNHLY and CDR2 FYNNEI. Between the trimmed V and J ends, which lost 5 bases and 6 bases, there was a span of 17 bases. The CDR3 here is CASSSQGINGQPQHF. The DNA for the CDR3 is TGTGCCAGCAGTTCACAGGGAATTAACGGTCAGCCCCAGCATTTT.

The V gene is TRBV7-3, the J gene TRBJ2-1, with D perhaps TRBD2 (6 bases). The CDR3 sequence is 14 residues long. The V end lost 5 bases, the J end lost 6 bases, and 14 bases lay between the germline ends. CDR1 is SGHTA and CDR2 is FQGTGA in the germline V gene. The CDR3 DNA is TGTGCCAGCAGCACGCACGGGAGTACCAATGAGCAGTTCTTC. It translates to CASSTHGSTNEQFF. The whole variable domain, remainder taken from reference TRBV7-3 and TRBJ2-1, is GAGVSQTPSNKVTEKGKYVELRCDPISGHTALYWYRQSLGQGPEFLIYFQGTGAADDSGLPNDRFFAVRPEGSVSTLKIQRTERGDSAVYLCASSTHGSTNEQFFGPGTRLTVL.

The chain uses TRBV6-5 and TRBJ1-4, with D perhaps matching TRBD1 (5 bases). V was pared by 5 bases and J by 6 bases, with 13 bases between. Germline CDR1 MNHEY, CDR2 SVGAGI. CDR3 length: 14 amino acids. In DNA, the CDR3 is TGTGCCAGCAGTAGAAAAGGGACGGATGAAAAACTGTTTTTT. Protein: CASSRKGTDEKLFF.

The rearrangement joins TRBV19 to TRBJ2-7; 8 positions match TRBD1. With V trimmed by 1 base and J by 5 bases, 4 bases remained unmatched. Germline V gene lookup returns CDR1 LNHDA and CDR2 SQIVND (reference sequence). The CDR3 runs 14 residues. The CDR3 is CASSIAAGGDEQYF. The CDR3 DNA follows: TGTGCCAGTAGTATAGCAGCAGGGGGCGACGAGCAGTACTTC. The full variable domain, rest sourced from reference TRBV19 and TRBJ2-7, is DGGITQSPKYLFRKEGQNVTLSCEQNLNHDAMYWYRQDPGQGLRLIYYSQIVNDFQKGDIAEGYSVSREKKESFPLTVTSAQKNPTAFYLCASSIAAGGDEQYFGPGTRLTVT.

The V and J genes are TRBV13 and TRBJ2-6; D not certain. Per the germline V gene, CDR1 is PRHDT and CDR2 is FYEKMQ (reference sequence). The CDR3 spans 14 residues. With 6 bases removed from V and 4 bases from J, the gap between germline ends came to 10 bases. The CDR3 nucleotides are TGTGCCAGCAGATCCGCGAGGGGGGCCAACGTCCTGACTTTC. As protein: CASRSARGANVLTF.

This chain connects TRBV7-6 to TRBJ2-7; weak D call: TRBD2 (6 bases). The CDR3 is 18 amino acids. Trimming shortened V by 2 bases and J by 0 bases, and 20 bases separated the two germline ends. CDR1 is SGHVS, CDR2 FNYEAQ, per germline. The CDR3 DNA is TGTGCCAGCAGCTTATTGTTGGGGGAACTAGCCAGCTCCTACGAGCAGTACTTC. As protein: CASSLLLGELASSYEQYF.

This chain connects TRBV29-1 to TRBJ2-1; TRBD2 agrees at 13 bases. The V segment lost 6 bases and the J segment 7 bases; nucleotides outside the gene matches: 9. CDR1 and CDR2 (germline): SQVTM, ANQGSEA. This CDR3 spans 15 amino acids. The CDR3 is CSVALLAGGGNEQFF. The CDR3 DNA is TGCAGCGTCGCCTTACTAGCGGGAGGGGGGAATGAGCAGTTCTTC.

The rearrangement links TRBV4-2 to TRBJ2-7; 7 bases fit TRBD1. Per the germline V gene, CDR1 is LGHNA and CDR2 is YNFKEQ. After removal of 4 bases from V and 2 bases from J, the junction contained 11 bases not matched to a gene. The CDR3 is 16 amino acids. The CDR3: CASSPTAGTETYEQYF. CDR3 nucleotide sequence: TGTGCCAGCAGCCCTACAGCCGGGACAGAAACCTACGAGCAGTACTTC.

The chain carries TRBV4-1 and TRBJ2-2, with D unclear. Germline V lookup: CDR1 MGHRA, CDR2 YSYEKL. V was cut by 1 base and J by 6 bases, with 15 bases left in between. The CDR3 is made up of 16 amino acids. CDR3 DNA: TGCGCCAGCAGCCAAGGGAAGTTAGGATTGCCCGGGGAGCTGTTTTTT. Its translation is CASSQGKLGLPGELFF.

This chain connects TRBV18 to TRBJ2-1; 9 bases fit TRBD2. The CDR3 sequence is 16 residues long. The germline V gene encodes CDR1 KGHSH and CDR2 LQKENI. V lost 2 bases, J lost 3 bases, and 5 bases stayed unmatched. Here the CDR3 DNA reads TGTGCCAGCTCACCAGGACTAGCGCAAGACTACAATGAGCAGTTCTTC. This gives the protein CASSPGLAQDYNEQFF.